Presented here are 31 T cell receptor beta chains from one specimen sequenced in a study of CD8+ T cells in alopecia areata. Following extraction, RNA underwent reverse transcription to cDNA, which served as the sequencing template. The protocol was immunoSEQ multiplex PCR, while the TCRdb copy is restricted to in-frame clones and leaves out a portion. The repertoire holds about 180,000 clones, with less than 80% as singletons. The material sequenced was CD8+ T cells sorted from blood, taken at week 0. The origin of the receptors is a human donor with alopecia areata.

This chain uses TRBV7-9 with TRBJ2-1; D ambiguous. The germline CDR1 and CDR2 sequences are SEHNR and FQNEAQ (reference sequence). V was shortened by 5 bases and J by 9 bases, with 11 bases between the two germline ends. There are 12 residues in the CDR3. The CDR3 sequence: CASSPRRLEQFF. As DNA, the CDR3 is TGTGCCAGCAGCCCAAGACGTCTTGAGCAGTTCTTC. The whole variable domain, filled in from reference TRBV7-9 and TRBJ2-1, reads DTGVSQNPRHKITKRGQNVTFRCDPISEHNRLYWYRQTLGQGPEFLTYFQNEAQLEKSRLLSDRFSAERPKGSFSTLEIQRTEQGDSAMYLCASSPRRLEQFFGPGTRLTVL.

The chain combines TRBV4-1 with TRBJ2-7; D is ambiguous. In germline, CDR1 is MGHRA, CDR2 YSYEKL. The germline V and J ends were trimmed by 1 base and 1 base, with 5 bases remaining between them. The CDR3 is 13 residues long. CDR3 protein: CASSQVESYEQYF. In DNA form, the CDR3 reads TGCGCCAGCAGCCAAGTAGAATCCTACGAGCAGTACTTC.

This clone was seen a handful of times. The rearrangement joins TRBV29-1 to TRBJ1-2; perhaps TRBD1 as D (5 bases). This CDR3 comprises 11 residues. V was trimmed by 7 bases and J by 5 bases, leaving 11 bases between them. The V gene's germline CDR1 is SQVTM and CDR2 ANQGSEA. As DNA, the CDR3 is TGCAGCGCCAATCGGGGGTATGGCTACACCTTC. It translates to CSANRGYGYTF.

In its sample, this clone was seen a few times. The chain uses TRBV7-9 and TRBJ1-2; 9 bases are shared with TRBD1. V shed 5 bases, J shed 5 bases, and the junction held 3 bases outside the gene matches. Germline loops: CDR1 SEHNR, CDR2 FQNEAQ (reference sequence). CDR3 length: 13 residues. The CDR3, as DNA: TGTGCCAGCAGCCCGGGACAGGGATATGGCTACACCTTC. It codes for CASSPGQGYGYTF.

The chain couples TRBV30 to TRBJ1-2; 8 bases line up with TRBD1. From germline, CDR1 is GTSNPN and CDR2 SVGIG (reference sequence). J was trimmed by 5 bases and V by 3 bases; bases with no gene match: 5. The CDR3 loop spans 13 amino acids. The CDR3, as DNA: TGTGCCTGGAGAGTGACAGGGGTTTATGGCTACACCTTC. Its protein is CAWRVTGVYGYTF.

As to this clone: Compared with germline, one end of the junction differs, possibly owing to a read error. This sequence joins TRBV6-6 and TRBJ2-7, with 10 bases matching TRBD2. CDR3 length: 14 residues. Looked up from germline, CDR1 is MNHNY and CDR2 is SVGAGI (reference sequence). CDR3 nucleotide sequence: TGTTCCAGCAATCAGCGGGGGGGCCCACACGAGCAGTACTTC. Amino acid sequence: CSSNQRGGPHEQYF.

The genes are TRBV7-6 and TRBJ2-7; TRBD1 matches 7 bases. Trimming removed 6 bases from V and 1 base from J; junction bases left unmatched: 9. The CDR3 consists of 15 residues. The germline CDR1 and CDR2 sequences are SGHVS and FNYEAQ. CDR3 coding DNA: TGTGCCAGCAGTTCCGGGACAGACCCATCCTACGAGCAGTACTTC. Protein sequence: CASSSGTDPSYEQYF.

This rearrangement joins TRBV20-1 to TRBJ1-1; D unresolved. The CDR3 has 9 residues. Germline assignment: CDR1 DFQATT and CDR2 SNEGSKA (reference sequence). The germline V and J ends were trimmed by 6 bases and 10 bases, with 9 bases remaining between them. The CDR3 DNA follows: TGCAGTGCCCACCGGGGAGCTTTCTTT. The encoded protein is CSAHRGAFF.

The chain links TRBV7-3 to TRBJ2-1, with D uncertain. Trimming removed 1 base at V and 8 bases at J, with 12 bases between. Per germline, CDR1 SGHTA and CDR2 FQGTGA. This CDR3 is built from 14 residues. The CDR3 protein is CASSLIFGAYEQFF. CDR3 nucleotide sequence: TGTGCCAGCAGCTTAATTTTCGGAGCCTATGAGCAGTTCTTC.

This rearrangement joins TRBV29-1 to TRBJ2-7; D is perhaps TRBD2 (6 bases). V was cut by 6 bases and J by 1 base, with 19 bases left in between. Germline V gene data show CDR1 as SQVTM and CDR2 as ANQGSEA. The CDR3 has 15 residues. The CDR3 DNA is TGCAGCGTCGACGGGGACTCCTCTACTTCCTACGAGCAGTACTTC. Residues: CSVDGDSSTSYEQYF.

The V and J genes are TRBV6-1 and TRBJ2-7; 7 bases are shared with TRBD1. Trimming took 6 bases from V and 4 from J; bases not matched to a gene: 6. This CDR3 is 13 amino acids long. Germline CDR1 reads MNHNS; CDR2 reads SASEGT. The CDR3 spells CASRPKTGYEQYF. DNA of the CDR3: TGTGCCAGCAGACCAAAGACAGGGTACGAGCAGTACTTC.

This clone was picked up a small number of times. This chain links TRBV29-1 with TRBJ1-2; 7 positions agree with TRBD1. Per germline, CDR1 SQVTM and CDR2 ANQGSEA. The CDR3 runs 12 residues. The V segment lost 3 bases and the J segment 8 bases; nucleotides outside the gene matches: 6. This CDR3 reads CSVDSGGLGYTF. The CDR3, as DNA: TGCAGCGTTGACTCAGGGGGATTAGGCTACACCTTC.

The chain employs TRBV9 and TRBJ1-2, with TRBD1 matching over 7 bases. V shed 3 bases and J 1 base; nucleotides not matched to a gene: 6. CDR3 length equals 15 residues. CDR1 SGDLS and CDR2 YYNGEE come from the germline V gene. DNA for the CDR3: TGTGCCAGCAGCGAGTCAGGGGGTCTTAACTATGGCTACACCTTC. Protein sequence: CASSESGGLNYGYTF.

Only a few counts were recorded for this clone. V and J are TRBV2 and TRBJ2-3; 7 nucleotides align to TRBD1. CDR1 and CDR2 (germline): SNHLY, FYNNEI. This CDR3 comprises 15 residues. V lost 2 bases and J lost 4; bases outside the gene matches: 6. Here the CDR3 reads CASSEKRGRADTQYF. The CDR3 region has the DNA TGTGCCAGCAGTGAAAAAAGGGGGCGGGCAGATACGCAGTATTTT.

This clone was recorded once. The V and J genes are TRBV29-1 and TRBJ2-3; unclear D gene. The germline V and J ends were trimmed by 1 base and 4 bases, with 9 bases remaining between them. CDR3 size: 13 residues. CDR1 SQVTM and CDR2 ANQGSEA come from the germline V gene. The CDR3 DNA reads TGCAGCGTTGAAGGGCAAGTTTCAGATACGCAGTATTTT. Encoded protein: CSVEGQVSDTQYF.

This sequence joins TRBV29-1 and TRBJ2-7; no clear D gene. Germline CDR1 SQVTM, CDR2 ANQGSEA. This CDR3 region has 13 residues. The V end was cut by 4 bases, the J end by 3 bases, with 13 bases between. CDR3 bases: TGCAGCGTTGCATGGGTAGACCTCTACGAGCAGTACTTC. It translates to CSVAWVDLYEQYF.

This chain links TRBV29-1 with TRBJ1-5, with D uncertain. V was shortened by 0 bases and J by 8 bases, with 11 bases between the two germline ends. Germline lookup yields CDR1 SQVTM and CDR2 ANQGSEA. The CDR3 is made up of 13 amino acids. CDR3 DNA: TGCAGCGTTGAAGACGAGGTCGGTGAGCCCCAGCATTTT. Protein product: CSVEDEVGEPQHF.

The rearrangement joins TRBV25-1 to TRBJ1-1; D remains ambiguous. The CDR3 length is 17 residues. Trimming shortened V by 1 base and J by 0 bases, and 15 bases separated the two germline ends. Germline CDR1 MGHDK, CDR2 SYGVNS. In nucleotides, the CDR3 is TGTGCCAGCAGTGAATCCTCGAGGTTAGGCATGAACACTGAAGCTTTCTTT. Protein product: CASSESSRLGMNTEAFF.

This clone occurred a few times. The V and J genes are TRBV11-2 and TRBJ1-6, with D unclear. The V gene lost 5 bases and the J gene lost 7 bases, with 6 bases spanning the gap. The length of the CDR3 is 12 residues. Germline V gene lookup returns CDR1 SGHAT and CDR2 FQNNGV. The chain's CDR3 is CASSLRNSPLHF. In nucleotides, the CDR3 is TGTGCCAGCAGCCTGAGGAATTCACCCCTCCACTTT.

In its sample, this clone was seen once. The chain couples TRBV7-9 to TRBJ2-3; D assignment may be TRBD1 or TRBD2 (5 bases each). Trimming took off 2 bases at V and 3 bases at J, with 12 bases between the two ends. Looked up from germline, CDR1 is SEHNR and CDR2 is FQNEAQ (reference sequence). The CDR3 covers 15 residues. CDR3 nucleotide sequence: TGTGCCAGCAGCTTAACCCCCAGGGAGACAGATACGCAGTATTTT. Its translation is CASSLTPRETDTQYF.

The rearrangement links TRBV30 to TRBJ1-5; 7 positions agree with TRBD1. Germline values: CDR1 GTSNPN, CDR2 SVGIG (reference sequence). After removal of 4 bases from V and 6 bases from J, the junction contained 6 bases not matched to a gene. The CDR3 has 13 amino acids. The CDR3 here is CAWNNRGLQPQHF. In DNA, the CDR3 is TGTGCCTGGAATAACAGGGGACTTCAGCCCCAGCATTTT.

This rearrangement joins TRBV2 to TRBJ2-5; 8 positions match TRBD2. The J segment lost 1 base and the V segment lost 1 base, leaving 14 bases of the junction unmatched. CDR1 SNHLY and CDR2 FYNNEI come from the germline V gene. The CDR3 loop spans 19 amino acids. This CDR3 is CASSEVSAGSAGGQETQYF. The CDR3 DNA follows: TGTGCCAGCAGTGAAGTCTCCGCGGGTAGCGCGGGGGGCCAAGAGACCCAGTACTTC.

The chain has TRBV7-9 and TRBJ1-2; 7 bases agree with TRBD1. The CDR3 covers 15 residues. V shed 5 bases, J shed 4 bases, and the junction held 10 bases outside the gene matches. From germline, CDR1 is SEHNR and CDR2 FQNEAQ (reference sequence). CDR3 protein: CASSPSGGGGYGYTF. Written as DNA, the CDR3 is TGTGCCAGCAGCCCCTCAGGGGGGGGCGGCTATGGCTACACCTTC. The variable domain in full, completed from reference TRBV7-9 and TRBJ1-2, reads DTGVSQNPRHKITKRGQNVTFRCDPISEHNRLYWYRQTLGQGPEFLTYFQNEAQLEKSRLLSDRFSAERPKGSFSTLEIQRTEQGDSAMYLCASSPSGGGGYGYTFGSGTRLTVV.

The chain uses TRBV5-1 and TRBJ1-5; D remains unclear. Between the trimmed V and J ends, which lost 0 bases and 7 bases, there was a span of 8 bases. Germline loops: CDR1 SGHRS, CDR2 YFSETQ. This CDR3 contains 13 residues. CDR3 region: CASSLGGDQPQHF. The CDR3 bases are TGCGCCAGCAGCTTGGGGGGAGACCAGCCCCAGCATTTT.

For the CDR3, the DNA is TGTGCCAGCAGCACTAGAGGCGAGCAGTACTTC. It is translated as CASSTRGEQYF. The chain has TRBV7-9 and TRBJ2-7, with D possibly TRBD2 on 5 matching bases. This CDR3 comprises 11 residues. V lost 5 bases to trimming and J lost 6 bases, with 8 bases between them. Germline V gene data show CDR1 as SEHNR and CDR2 as FQNEAQ (reference sequence).

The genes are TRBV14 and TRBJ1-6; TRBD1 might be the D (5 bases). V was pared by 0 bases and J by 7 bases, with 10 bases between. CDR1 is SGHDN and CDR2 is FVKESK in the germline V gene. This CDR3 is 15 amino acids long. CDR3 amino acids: CASSQEPWGNSPLHF. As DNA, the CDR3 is TGTGCCAGCAGCCAAGAGCCATGGGGCAATTCACCCCTCCACTTT.

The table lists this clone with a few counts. CDR3 nucleotide sequence: TGCGCCAGCGGGGGACACCACCAGAGCTCCTATAATTCACCCCTCCACTTT. Encoded protein: CASGGHHQSSYNSPLHF. This chain links TRBV23-1 with TRBJ1-6, with D perhaps matching TRBD1 (6 bases). TRBV23-1 is an ORF; its function is uncertain. The V gene lost 8 bases and the J gene lost 0 bases, with 17 bases spanning the gap. This CDR3 comprises 17 residues.

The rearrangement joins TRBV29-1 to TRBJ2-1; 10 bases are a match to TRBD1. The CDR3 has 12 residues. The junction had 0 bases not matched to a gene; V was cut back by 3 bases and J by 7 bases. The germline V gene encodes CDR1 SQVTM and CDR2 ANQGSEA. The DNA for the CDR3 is TGCAGCGTTGAGGACAGGGGGAATGAGCAGTTCTTC. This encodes CSVEDRGNEQFF.

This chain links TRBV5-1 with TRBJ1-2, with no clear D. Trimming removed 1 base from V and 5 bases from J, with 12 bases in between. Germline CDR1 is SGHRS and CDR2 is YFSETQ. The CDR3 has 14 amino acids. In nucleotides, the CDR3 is TGCGCCAGCAGCTTGTCCACGGATTTGTATGGCTACACCTTC. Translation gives CASSLSTDLYGYTF.

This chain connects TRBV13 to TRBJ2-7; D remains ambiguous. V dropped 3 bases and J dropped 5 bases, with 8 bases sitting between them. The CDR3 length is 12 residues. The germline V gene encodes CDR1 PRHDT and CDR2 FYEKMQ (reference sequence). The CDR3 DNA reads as TGTGCCAGCAGCTTGGGCAGGAACGAGCAGTACTTC. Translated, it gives CASSLGRNEQYF.

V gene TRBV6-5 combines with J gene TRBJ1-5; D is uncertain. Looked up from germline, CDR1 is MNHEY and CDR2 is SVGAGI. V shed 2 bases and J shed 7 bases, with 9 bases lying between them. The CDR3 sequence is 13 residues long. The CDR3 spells CASSYERDQPQHF. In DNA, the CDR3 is TGTGCCAGCAGTTACGAACGAGACCAGCCCCAGCATTTT.